The 2 T cell receptor beta chains below all came from one sample that was sequenced in a study of identical twins. TCRdb re-derived calls from the 5' RACE reads in MiXCR, one entry per CDR3 protein. The sample lists about 520,000 distinct CDR3 sequences, roughly a fifth seen once, with about 0.99% in the top ten. These data also formed part of another study, on T cells expressing NK-cell markers.

The sequenced sample consisted of CD4+ T cells sorted from blood. The receptors originated from a young woman in good health.

The CDR3 region is CSVEFRDRVFFF. The CDR3 nucleotides read TGCAGCGTTGAATTCCGGGACAGGGTCTTTTTCTTT. The genes are TRBV29-1 and TRBJ1-1, with TRBD1 identical over 9 bases. The length of the CDR3 is 12 residues. Germline V gene data show CDR1 as SQVTM and CDR2 as ANQGSEA. The J segment lost 13 bases and the V segment lost 2 bases, leaving 8 bases of the junction unmatched.

This clonotype occurred a few times. The chain has TRBV7-2 and TRBJ2-3, with D tentatively TRBD2 (6 bases). The germline gives CDR1 SGHTA, CDR2 FQGNSA. CDR3 length: 14 amino acids. Trimming removed 0 bases at V and 4 bases at J, with 8 bases between. This CDR3 reads CASSLARGPDTQYF. CDR3 DNA sequence: TGTGCCAGCAGCTTAGCGCGGGGCCCAGATACGCAGTATTTT.